Presented here are 5 T cell receptor beta chains from one specimen sequenced in a study of spatial heterogeneity in lung cancer (dated 2019 in TCRdb). The time point label, as the study defines it: blood at routine non-recurrence follow-up after resection. TCR sequencing used whole RNA extracted from tumor and nontumor lung tissue, or from cryopreserved PBMC samples, without cell sorting. Libraries were constructed by 5' RACE. The listed sequencing device is NextSeq 500. TCRdb reprocessing: public reads trimmed at Q25 with fastp, clones called with MiXCR, in-frame beta chains kept. A single entry per CDR3 protein holds the most common genes and DNA from its merged rows. This sample holds more than 95,000 distinct CDR3 sequences; more than 10% were observed only once. The leading ten clones occupy roughly 15% of the sample. The sample consisted of PBMCs, taken at follow-up. Receptors originate from a male donor with early-stage non-small cell lung cancer.

The chain links TRBV3-1 to TRBJ1-1; D is unclear. This CDR3 is 17 amino acids long. V lost 0 bases to trimming and J lost 3 bases, with 17 bases between them. Per the germline V gene, CDR1 is LGHDT and CDR2 is YNNKEL (reference sequence). This CDR3 reads CASSQELGLGRDTEAFF. DNA for the CDR3: TGTGCCAGCAGCCAAGAGCTAGGTTTAGGTCGGGACACTGAAGCTTTCTTT. The full variable domain, rest sourced from reference TRBV3-1 and TRBJ1-1, is DTAVSQTPKYLVTQMGNDKSIKCEQNLGHDTMYWYKQDSKKFLKIMFSYNNKELIINETVPNRFSPKSPDKAHLNLHINSLELGDSAVYFCASSQELGLGRDTEAFFGQGTRLTVV.

This clonotype was detected ten times or more. V is TRBV20-1 and J is TRBJ2-2; 9 nucleotides line up with TRBD2. CDR1 DFQATT and CDR2 SNEGSKA come from the germline V gene (reference sequence). The CDR3 is made up of 16 amino acids. V trimming: 5 bases; J trimming: 6 bases; junction bases outside the gene matches: 13. In nucleotides, the CDR3 is TGCAGTGCTCGTTTGGGCGGGGGGGCCCGTCCCGGGGAGCTGTTTTTT. It translates to CSARLGGGARPGELFF.

This clonotype was observed many times. This chain connects TRBV10-2 to TRBJ2-1; 9 nucleotides agree with TRBD1. Germline-derived CDR1 and CDR2 are WSHSY and SAAADI. The CDR3 covers 15 residues. Trimming removed 6 bases from V and 1 base from J; junction bases left unmatched: 4. The CDR3 DNA reads as TGCGCCAGCAGCCTACAGGGGGCATCCTACAATGAGCAGTTCTTC. As protein: CASSLQGASYNEQFF.

The rearrangement joins TRBV4-1 to TRBJ2-7; D not certain. V was pared by 0 bases and J by 2 bases, with 14 bases between. Germline CDR1 is MGHRA and CDR2 is YSYEKL. The CDR3 length is 16 residues. The CDR3 DNA reads as TGCGCCAGCAGCCAAGATGCCGTAGGGAAGGCCTACGAGCAGTACTTC. Protein sequence: CASSQDAVGKAYEQYF.

This clonotype was counted ten times or more. This sequence joins TRBV5-6 and TRBJ1-6; D may be TRBD1 (5 bases). The V and J ends lost 0 bases and 5 bases respectively, with 6 bases between them. This CDR3 is 14 amino acids long. Germline V gene lookup returns CDR1 SGHDT and CDR2 YYEEEE. For the CDR3, the DNA is TGTGCCAGCAGCTTGGACAGGAATAATTCACCCCTCCACTTT. Its translation is CASSLDRNNSPLHF.